Sequencing of this TCR beta chain was carried out in a study of CD8+CD57+ T cells in acquired aplastic anemia. The study, taken as a whole, reports: It was found that nearly 30 CD8+ CDR3 sequences were shared between patients and controls. In CD8+ cells, Simpson's diversity showed no significant difference between patients and controls.

CDR3 and TCR beta VDJ profiling relied on genomic DNA as the template. TCRdb called the reads again in MiXCR, with one record for every CDR3 protein. The sample contains around 190,000 distinct CDR3 sequences, around 63% of which appear only once. Comments on this clonotype: What it recognizes is unknown.

Sequencing input: sorted CD4+, CD8+, or CD8+CD57+ T cells (not recorded which) from PBMCs. This receptor was identified in a human donor in good health.

The CDR3 region is CSVEKTGGNGYTF. The CDR3 nucleotides are TGCAGCGTTGAAAAGACAGGGGGGAACGGCTACACCTTC. This chain links TRBV29-1 with TRBJ1-2; TRBD1 aligns across 9 bases. The CDR3 has 13 amino acids. V was clipped by 2 bases and J by 8 bases; unmatched bases: 6. The germline CDR1 and CDR2 sequences are SQVTM and ANQGSEA.